This T cell receptor (beta chain) is drawn from a study of T cells and copy number aberrations in small-cell lung cancer. General study points: Tumors showed lower T-cell density, richness and clonality than adjacent lung, though density did not differ significantly.

This clone was seen once. The target antigen is unknown. Three regions per formalin-fixed paraffin-embedded tumor block were collected using a grid approach. The repertoire was sequenced with immunoSEQ multiplex PCR; TCRdb's copy has only in-frame clones and lacks some. Seen here are approximately 1,300 clones, about four fifths observed once, and the top ten hold about 2.8%. Germline V gene data show CDR1 as SGHVS and CDR2 as FQNEAQ. This CDR3 has 15 amino acids. V shed 4 bases and J shed 8 bases, with 18 bases lying between them. The chain combines TRBV7-8 with TRBJ1-3; D uncertain. Material for sequencing was tumor tissue. This sequence originates from a woman aged 45-65 years with small cell lung cancer. In nucleotides, the CDR3 is TGTGCCAGCAGCTCACGAGCTCTGGGCGGATACACCATATATTTT. Translated: CASSSRALGGYTIYF.